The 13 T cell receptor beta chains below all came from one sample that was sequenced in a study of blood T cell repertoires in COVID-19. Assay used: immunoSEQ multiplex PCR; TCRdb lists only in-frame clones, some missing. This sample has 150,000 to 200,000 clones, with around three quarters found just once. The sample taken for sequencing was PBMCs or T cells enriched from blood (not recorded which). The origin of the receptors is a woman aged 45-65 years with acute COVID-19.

The CDR3 sequence is CASSFQGAQGYTF. The CDR3 region has the DNA TGTGCCAGCTCATTTCAGGGGGCGCAGGGCTACACCTTC. V is TRBV6-5 and J is TRBJ1-2, with 8 bases lining up with TRBD1. This CDR3 has 13 residues. From germline, CDR1 is MNHEY and CDR2 SVGAGI. V was pared by 8 bases and J by 8 bases, with 10 bases of the junction left unmatched.

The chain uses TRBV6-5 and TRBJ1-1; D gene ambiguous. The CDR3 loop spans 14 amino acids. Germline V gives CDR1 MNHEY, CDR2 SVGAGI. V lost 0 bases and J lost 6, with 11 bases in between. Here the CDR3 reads CASSYSSGLPEAFF. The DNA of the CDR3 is TGTGCCAGCAGTTACTCGAGTGGGCTGCCTGAAGCTTTCTTT.

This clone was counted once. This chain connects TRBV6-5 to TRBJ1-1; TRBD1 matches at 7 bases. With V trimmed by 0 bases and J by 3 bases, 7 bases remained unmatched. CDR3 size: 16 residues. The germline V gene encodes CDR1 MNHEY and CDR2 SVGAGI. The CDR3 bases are TGTGCCAGCAGTTACTCGCAGGGGGTGAAGGACACTGAAGCTTTCTTT. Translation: CASSYSQGVKDTEAFF.

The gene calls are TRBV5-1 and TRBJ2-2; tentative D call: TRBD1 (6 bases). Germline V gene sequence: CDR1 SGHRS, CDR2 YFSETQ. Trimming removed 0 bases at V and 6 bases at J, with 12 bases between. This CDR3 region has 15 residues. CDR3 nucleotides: TGCGCCAGCAGCTTGGGTGACGGACAGTCCGGGGAGCTGTTTTTT. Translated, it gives CASSLGDGQSGELFF.

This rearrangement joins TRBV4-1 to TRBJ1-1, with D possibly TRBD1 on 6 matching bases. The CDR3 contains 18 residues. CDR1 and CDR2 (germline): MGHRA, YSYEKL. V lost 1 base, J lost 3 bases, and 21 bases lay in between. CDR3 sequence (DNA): TGCGCCAGCAGCCAAGCTGTAACAGGGCCCCTACCGCACACTGAAGCTTTCTTT. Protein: CASSQAVTGPLPHTEAFF.

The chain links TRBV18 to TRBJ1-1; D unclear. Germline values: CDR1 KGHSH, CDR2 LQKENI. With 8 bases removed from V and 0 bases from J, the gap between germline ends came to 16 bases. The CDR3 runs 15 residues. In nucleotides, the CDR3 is TGTGCCAGCCGCCTCAATGGGCAGATGAACACTGAAGCTTTCTTT. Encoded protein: CASRLNGQMNTEAFF.

The CDR3 spells CASSQEARDTEAFF. The CDR3 nucleotides read TGCGCCAGCAGCCAAGAGGCCAGGGACACTGAAGCTTTCTTT. The gene calls are TRBV4-3 and TRBJ1-1, with D possibly matching TRBD1 (5 bases). Per germline, CDR1 LGHNA and CDR2 YSLEER. CDR3 length: 14 residues. Trimming pared 0 bases from V and 3 bases from J, leaving 8 bases between.

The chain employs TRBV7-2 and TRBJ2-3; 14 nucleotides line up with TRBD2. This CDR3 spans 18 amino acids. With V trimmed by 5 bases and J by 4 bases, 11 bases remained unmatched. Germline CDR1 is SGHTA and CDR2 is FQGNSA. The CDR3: CASSPKRTSGGRADTQYF. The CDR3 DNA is TGTGCCAGCAGCCCGAAACGGACTAGCGGGGGGAGAGCAGATACGCAGTATTTT.

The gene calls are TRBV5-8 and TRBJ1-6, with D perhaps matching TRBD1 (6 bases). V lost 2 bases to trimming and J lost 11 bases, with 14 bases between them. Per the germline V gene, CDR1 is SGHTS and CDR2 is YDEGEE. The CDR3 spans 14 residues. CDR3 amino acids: CASSLGGGAAPLHF. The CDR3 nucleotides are TGTGCCAGCAGCTTAGGGGGGGGCGCCGCACCCCTCCACTTT.

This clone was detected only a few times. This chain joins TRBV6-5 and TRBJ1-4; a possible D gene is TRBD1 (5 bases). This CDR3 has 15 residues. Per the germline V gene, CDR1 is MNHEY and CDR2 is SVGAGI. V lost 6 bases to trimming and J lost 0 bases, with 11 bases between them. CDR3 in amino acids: CASRGTGATNEKLFF. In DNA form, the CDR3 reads TGTGCCAGCAGGGGAACAGGCGCAACTAATGAAAAACTGTTTTTT.

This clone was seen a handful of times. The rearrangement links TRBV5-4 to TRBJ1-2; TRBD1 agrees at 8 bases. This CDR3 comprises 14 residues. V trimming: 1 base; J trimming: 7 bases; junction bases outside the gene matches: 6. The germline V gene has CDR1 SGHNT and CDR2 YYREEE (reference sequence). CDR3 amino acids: CASSLLDRASGYTF. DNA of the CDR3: TGTGCCAGCAGCTTGCTGGACAGGGCCAGTGGCTACACCTTC.

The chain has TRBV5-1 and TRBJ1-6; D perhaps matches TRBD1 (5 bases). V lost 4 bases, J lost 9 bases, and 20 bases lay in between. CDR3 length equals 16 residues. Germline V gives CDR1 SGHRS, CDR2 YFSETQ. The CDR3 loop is CASSLGGNKGASPLHF. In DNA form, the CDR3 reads TGCGCCAGCAGCCTGGGGGGAAACAAGGGAGCTTCACCCCTCCACTTT.

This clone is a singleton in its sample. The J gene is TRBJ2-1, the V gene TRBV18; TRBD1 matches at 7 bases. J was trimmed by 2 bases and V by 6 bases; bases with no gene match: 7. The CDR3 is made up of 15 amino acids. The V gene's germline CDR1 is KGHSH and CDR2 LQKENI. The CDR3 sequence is CASSLQGPPYNEQFF. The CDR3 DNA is TGTGCCAGCTCGCTACAGGGGCCTCCCTACAATGAGCAGTTCTTC.